The present TCR beta chain was sequenced within a study of T cell responses to AZD1222 COVID-19 vaccine. Per the germline V gene, CDR1 is SNHLY and CDR2 is FYNNEI. The V end was cut by 6 bases, the J end by 4 bases, with 16 bases between. The CDR3 has 15 amino acids. Only in-frame clones appear in the TCRdb table, and some are missing; sequencing was by immunoSEQ multiplex PCR. The sample contains 15,000 to 17,000 clones, about 88% of which appear only once. The source material was peripheral blood, sampled 28 days after the second AZD1222 dose. The source is an adult who received the AZD1222 COVID-19 vaccine. V and J are TRBV2 and TRBJ1-5, with D tentatively TRBD1 (5 bases). CDR3 bases: TGTGCCAGCAGCGGGGGTAGGCGGGGTAATCAGCCCCAGCATTTT. The encoded protein is CASSGGRRGNQPQHF.